This T cell receptor beta chain was retrieved from a study of PD-1 blockade in classical Hodgkin lymphoma. Relapse after autologous stem cell transplantation occurred in every patient, and brentuximab vedotin exposure varied. The CDR3 spans 14 residues. Germline loops: CDR1 MGHDK, CDR2 SYGVNS. V shed 8 bases and J 4 bases; nucleotides not matched to a gene: 7. Profiled with immunoSEQ multiplex PCR; TCRdb holds only in-frame clones, not every one. Among about 110,000 clones, roughly nine tenths were seen once, and the ten largest hold about 20%. The V call is TRBV25-1, the J call TRBJ2-2, with 7 bases identical to TRBD1. Sequencing was performed on peripheral blood mononuclear cells (PBMCs), taken before the second cycle of nivolumab. The origin of this receptor is a human donor with classical Hodgkin lymphoma. The CDR3 is CASRDSFFTGELFF. CDR3 DNA: TGTGCCAGCCGGGACAGTTTTTTCACCGGGGAGCTGTTTTTT.